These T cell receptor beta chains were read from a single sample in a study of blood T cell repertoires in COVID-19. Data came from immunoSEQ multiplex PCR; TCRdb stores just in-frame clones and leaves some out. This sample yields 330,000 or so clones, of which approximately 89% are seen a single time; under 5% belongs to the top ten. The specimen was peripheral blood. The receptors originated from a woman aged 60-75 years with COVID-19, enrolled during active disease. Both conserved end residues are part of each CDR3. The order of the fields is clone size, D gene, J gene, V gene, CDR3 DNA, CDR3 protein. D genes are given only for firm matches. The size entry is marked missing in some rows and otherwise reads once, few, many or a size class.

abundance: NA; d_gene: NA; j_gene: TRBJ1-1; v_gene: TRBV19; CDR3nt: TGTGCCAGTAGTATCCCCCCCGGGAACACTGAAGCTTTCTTT; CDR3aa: CASSIPPGNTEAFF
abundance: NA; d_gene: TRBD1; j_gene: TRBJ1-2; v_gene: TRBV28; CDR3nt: TGTGCCAGCAGTAATTCCGGGACAGGGGGCGACTATGGCTACACCTTC; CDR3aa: CASSNSGTGGDYGYTF
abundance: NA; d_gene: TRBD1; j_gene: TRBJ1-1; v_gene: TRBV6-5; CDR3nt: TGTGCCAGCAGTTCCTGGGGGACAGGGGGCTTTGAAGCTTTCTTT; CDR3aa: CASSSWGTGGFEAFF
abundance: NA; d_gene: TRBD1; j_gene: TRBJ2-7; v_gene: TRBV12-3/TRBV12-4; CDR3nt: TGTGCCAGCAGCCTGACAGGGAACGAGCAGTACTTC; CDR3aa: CASSLTGNEQYF
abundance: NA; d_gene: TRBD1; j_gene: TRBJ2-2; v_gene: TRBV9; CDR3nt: TGTGCCAGCAGCGCGAATACAGGGGTCAGCGGGGAGCTGTTTTTT; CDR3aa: CASSANTGVSGELFF
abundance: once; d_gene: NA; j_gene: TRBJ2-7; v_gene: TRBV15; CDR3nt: TGTGCCACGGGCGTGGGGGGAACCTACGAGCAGTACTTC; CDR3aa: CATGVGGTYEQYF
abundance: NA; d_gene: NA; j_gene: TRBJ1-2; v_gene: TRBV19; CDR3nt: TGTGCCACGCGAGACAGGAACTATGGCTACACCTTC; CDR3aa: CATRDRNYGYTF
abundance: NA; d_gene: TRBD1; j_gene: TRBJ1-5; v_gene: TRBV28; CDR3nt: TGTGCCAGCAGTTCCCCGGACAGGGGGATTCATAGCAATCAGCCCCAGCATTTT; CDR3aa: CASSSPDRGIHSNQPQHF
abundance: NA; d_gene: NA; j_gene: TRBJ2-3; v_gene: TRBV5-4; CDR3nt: TGTGCCAGCAGCTTGAGGGGGAGCACAGATACGCAGTATTTT; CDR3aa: CASSLRGSTDTQYF
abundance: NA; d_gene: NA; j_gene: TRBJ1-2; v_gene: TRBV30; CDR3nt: TGTGCCTGGAGTTCGGGGTACCCCTATGGCTACACCTTC; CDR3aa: CAWSSGYPYGYTF
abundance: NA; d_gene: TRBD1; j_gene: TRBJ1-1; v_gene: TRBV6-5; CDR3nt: TGTGCCAGCAGCTACCAGGGACAGGCTCAGACTGAAGCTTTCTTT; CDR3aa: CASSYQGQAQTEAFF
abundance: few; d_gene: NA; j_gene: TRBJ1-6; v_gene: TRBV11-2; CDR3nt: TGTGCCAGCAGCTTTGAGGTTAAGTCACCCCTCCACTTT; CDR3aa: CASSFEVKSPLHF
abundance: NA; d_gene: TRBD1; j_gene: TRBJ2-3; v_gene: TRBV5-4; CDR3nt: TGTGCCAGCACCCTTCAGGGGGAGACAGATACGCAGTATTTT; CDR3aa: CASTLQGETDTQYF
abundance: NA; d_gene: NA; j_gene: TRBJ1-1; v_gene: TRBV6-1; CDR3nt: TGTGCCAGCAGTGAATTACAGGGGAACACTGAAGCTTTCTTT; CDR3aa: CASSELQGNTEAFF
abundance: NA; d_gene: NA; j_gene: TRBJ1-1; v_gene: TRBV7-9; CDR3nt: TGTGCCAGCGTGGGGAGGAGGAGCACTGAAGCTTTCTTT; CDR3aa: CASVGRRSTEAFF
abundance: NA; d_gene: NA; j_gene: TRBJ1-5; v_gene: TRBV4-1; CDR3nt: TGCGCCAGCAGCCAAGAGATCCAGGTCACGAATCAGCCCCAGCATTTT; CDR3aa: CASSQEIQVTNQPQHF
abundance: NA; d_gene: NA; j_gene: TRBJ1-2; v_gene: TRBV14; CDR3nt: TGTGCCAGCAGCCAATTCGGGGGAGATGGCTACACCTTC; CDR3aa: CASSQFGGDGYTF
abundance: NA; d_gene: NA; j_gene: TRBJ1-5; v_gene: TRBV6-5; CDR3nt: TGTGCCAGCAGTACTGACGGGGGTAACAATCAGCCCCAGCATTTT; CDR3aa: CASSTDGGNNQPQHF
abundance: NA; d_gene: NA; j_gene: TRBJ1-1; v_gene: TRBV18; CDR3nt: TGTGCCAGCTCACCCGGTATAAGTGAGAACACTGAAGCTTTCTTT; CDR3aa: CASSPGISENTEAFF
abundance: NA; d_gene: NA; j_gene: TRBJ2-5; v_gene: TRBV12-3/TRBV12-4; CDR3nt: TGTGCCAGCAGTTTTAGGGGGGGGGAGACCCAGTACTTC; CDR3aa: CASSFRGGETQYF
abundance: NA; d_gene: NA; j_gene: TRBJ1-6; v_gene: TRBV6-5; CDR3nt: TGTGCCACCGGGGGGGCTATCCGACCACCCCTCCACTTT; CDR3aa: CATGGAIRPPLHF
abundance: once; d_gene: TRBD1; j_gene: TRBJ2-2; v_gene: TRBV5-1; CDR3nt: TGCGCCAGCAGCTTGGCAGGGACAGAGACCGGGGAGCTGTTTTTT; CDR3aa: CASSLAGTETGELFF
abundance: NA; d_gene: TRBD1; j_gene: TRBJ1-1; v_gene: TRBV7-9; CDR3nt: TGTGCCAGCAGTTTTGACAGGGGGCAAGGGAACACTGAAGCTTTCTTT; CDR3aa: CASSFDRGQGNTEAFF
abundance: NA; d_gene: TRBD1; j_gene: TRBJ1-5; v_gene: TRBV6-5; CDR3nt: TGTGCCAGCAGTTTTGACAGGGGTGGCAATCAGCCCCAGCATTTT; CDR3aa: CASSFDRGGNQPQHF
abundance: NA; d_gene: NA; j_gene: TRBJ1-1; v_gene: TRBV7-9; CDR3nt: TGTGCCAGCAGCACGTACACAGAGAACACTGAAGCTTTCTTT; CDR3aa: CASSTYTENTEAFF
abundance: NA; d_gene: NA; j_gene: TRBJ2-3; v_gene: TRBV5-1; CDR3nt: TGCGCCAGCAGCTTCAGTGATTCCTGGGATACGCAGTATTTT; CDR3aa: CASSFSDSWDTQYF
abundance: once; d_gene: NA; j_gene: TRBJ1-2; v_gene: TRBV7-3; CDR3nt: TGTGCCAGCAGCTTACAGGCAGGGCCTAACTATGGCTACACCTTC; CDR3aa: CASSLQAGPNYGYTF
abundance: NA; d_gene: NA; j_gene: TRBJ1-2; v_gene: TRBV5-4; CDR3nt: TGTGCCAGCAGCTTGTTTGGGGGGGACTATGGCTACACCTTC; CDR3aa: CASSLFGGDYGYTF
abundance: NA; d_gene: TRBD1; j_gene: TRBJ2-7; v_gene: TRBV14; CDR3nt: TGTGCCAGCAGGCTCCAGGGGGCCGCCGAGCAGTACTTC; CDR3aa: CASRLQGAAEQYF
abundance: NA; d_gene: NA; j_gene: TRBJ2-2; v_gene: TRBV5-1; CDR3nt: TGCGCCAGCAGCTTGGGGACTAATGCCGGGGAGCTGTTTTTT; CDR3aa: CASSLGTNAGELFF
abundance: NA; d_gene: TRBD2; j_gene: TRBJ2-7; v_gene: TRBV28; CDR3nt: TGTGCCAGCAGCCCCGGGGGGGCAGGAATGGACGAGCAGTACTTC; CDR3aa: CASSPGGAGMDEQYF
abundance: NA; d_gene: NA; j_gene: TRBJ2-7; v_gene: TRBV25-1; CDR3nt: TGTGCCAGCAGTAGGCAGGGCTACGAGCAGTACTTC; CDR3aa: CASSRQGYEQYF
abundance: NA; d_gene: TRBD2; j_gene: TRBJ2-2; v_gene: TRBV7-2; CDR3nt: TGTGCCAGCAGCCCAAGGACTAGCGGGGGGGCTCGCTTCACCGGGGAGCTGTTTTTT; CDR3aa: CASSPRTSGGARFTGELFF
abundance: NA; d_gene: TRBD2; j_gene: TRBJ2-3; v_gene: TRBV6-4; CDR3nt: TGTGCCAGCAGTGACCTGGGGGGGACCACAGCAGATACGCAGTATTTT; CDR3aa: CASSDLGGTTADTQYF
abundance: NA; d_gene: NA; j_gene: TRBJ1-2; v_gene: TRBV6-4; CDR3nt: TGTGCCAGCACCATACAGGGATGGGGCTATGGCTACACCTTC; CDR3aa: CASTIQGWGYGYTF
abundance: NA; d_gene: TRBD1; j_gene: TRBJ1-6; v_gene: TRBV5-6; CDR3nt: TGTGCCAGCAGCTTCAGGGGGTCTCAGGGTTCACCCCTCCACTTT; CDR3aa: CASSFRGSQGSPLHF
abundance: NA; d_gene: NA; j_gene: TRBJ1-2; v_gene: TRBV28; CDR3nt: TGTGCCAGCAGTTTGGGCAGCTTCTATGGCTACACCTTC; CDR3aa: CASSLGSFYGYTF
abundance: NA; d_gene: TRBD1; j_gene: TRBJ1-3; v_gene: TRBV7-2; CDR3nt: TGTGCCAGCAGCTTAAGACAGGGCCCTGGAAACACCATATATTTT; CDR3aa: CASSLRQGPGNTIYF
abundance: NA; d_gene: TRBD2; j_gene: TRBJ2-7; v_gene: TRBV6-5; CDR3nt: TGTGCCAGCCACAGGACTAGCGGGTCCTACGAGCAGTACTTC; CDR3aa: CASHRTSGSYEQYF
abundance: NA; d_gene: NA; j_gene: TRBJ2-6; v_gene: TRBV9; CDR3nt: TGTGCCAGCAGTCCAACCTCTCTAGTTTCTGGGGCCAACGTCCTGACTTTC; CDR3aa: CASSPTSLVSGANVLTF
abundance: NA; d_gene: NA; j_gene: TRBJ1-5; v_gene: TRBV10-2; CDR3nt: TGCGCCAGCAGTTTCGTCCAGGGAAGCCAGCCCCAGCATTTT; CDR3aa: CASSFVQGSQPQHF
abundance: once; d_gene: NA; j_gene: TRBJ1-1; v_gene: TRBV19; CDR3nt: TGTGCCAGTAGTACAGCTCAGGGGTACACTGAAGCTTTCTTT; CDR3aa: CASSTAQGYTEAFF
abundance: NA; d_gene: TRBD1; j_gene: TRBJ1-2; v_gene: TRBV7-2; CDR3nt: TGTGCCAGCACCCTAGGACAGGGGTACTATGGCTACACCTTC; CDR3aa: CASTLGQGYYGYTF
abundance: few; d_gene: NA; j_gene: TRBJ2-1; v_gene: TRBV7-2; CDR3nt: TGTGCCAGCAGCTTCCCGGGTCAATACAATGAGCAGTTCTTC; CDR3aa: CASSFPGQYNEQFF
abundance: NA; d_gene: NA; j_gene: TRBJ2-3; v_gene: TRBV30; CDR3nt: TGTGCCTGGATAGGCACAGGGGGGGTTACAGATACGCAGTATTTT; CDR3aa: CAWIGTGGVTDTQYF
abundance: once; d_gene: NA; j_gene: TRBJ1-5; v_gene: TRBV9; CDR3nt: TGTGCCAGCAGCGTAGTTGTCAGGGACAATCAGCCCCAGCATTTT; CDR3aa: CASSVVVRDNQPQHF
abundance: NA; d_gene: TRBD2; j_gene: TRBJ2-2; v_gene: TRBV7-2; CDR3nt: TGTGCCAGCAGCTTACTAGCGGGGGGTAGATCCGGGGAGCTGTTTTTT; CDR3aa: CASSLLAGGRSGELFF
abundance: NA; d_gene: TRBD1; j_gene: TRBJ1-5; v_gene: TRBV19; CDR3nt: TGTGCCACCAACAGGGGACATCAGCCCCAGCATTTT; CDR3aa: CATNRGHQPQHF
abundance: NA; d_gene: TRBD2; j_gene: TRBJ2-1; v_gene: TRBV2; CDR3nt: TGTGCCAGCAGTGAAGCGGAGGGGACTAGCTGGTCCATAGAGCAGTTCTTC; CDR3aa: CASSEAEGTSWSIEQFF
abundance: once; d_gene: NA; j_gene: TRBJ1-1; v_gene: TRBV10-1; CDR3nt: TGCGCCAGCAGTGAGTCTGGGAGTGGTGGAGCTTTCTTT; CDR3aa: CASSESGSGGAFF
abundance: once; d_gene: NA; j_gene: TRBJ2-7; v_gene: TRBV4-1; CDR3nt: TGCGCCAGCAGCCCCCCGGACAGTTGGGTAATTGCCGAGCAGTACTTC; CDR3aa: CASSPPDSWVIAEQYF
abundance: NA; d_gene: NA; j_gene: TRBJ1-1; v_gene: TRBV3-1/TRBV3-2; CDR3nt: TGTGCCAGCAGCCTCCAATACACTGAAGCTTTCTTT; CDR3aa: CASSLQYTEAFF
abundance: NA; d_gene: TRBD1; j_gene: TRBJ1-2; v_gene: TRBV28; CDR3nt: TGTGCCAGCAGTCCGGGTACAGGGGTTGGCTACACCTTC; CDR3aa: CASSPGTGVGYTF
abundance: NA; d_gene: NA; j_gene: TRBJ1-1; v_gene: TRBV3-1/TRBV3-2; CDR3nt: TGTGCCAGCAGCCAAGTAAGTTTGGCAGGGGAGAACACTGAAGCTTTCTTT; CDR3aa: CASSQVSLAGENTEAFF